Shown below are 32 T cell receptor beta chains from a single sample sequenced in a study of beta chain features in type 1 diabetes. Their recognized antigens are unknown. Reverse transcription of all isolated RNA meant that expressed TCRB transcripts were sequenced. Profiling relied on immunoSEQ multiplex PCR, and the TCRdb table lists in-frame clones only, not all of them. The sample contains around 150,000 clones, around 10% of which appear only once. General observations from the study: Type 1 diabetes patients had TCRB CDR3s that were shorter (moderately but significantly so) in all four CD4+ subsets.

The sequenced sample was central memory CD4+ T cells from blood. The source of these receptors is a man aged 25 to 45 with type 1 diabetes.

In this sample, this clone turned up a few times. V usage is TRBV18 and J usage is TRBJ2-1, with TRBD2 identical over 8 bases. CDR3 length equals 16 residues. Trimming at V came to 4 bases and at J to 5 bases, leaving 10 bases not matched to a gene. The germline V gene encodes CDR1 KGHSH and CDR2 LQKENI. The DNA of the CDR3 is TGTGCCAGCTCACAGCGGGGGTCGATCGTAAACAATGAGCAGTTCTTC. Encoded protein: CASSQRGSIVNNEQFF.

The chain's CDR3 is CASSPPDPRSNQPQHF. The DNA of the CDR3 is TGTGCCAGCAGCCCCCCAGACCCGAGGAGCAATCAGCCCCAGCATTTT. The V gene is TRBV28, the J gene TRBJ1-5, with D unresolved. V lost 6 bases and J lost 1, with 16 bases in between. This CDR3 is 16 amino acids long. Germline values: CDR1 MDHEN, CDR2 SYDVKM.

V gene TRBV29-1 combines with J gene TRBJ1-1; the D gene is possibly TRBD1 (5 bases). The CDR3 totals 13 residues. CDR1 SQVTM and CDR2 ANQGSEA come from the germline V gene. Trimming took 7 bases from V and 1 from J, leaving 13 bases between them. CDR3 in amino acids: CSARRGGNTEAFF. In nucleotides, the CDR3 is TGCAGCGCCCGTCGGGGGGGGAACACTGAAGCTTTCTTT. Complete variable domain (other parts from reference TRBV29-1 and TRBJ1-1): SAVISQKPSRDICQRGTSLTIQCQVDSQVTMMFWYRQQPGQSLTLIATANQGSEATYESGFVIDKFPISRPNLTFSTLTVSNMSPEDSSIYLCSARRGGNTEAFFGQGTRLTVV.

This rearrangement joins TRBV6-1 to TRBJ2-3, with 7 bases identical to TRBD2. Per germline, CDR1 MNHNS and CDR2 SASEGT. The junction had 9 bases not matched to a gene; V was cut back by 7 bases and J by 2 bases. The CDR3 is 15 amino acids. The CDR3 region is CASKARLADTDTQYF. As DNA, the CDR3 is TGTGCCAGCAAGGCAAGGCTAGCGGACACAGATACGCAGTATTTT.

This clone was seen more than once but under ten times. This chain links TRBV29-1 with TRBJ2-1, with D perhaps matching TRBD1 (5 bases). Germline CDR1 is SQVTM and CDR2 is ANQGSEA. The CDR3 is made up of 14 amino acids. V dropped 6 bases and J dropped 8 bases, with 20 bases sitting between them. CDR3 bases: TGCAGCGTCTCTCTAGGGGTCGGGTTGGATGAGCAGTTCTTC. This codes for CSVSLGVGLDEQFF.

The rearrangement joins TRBV30 to TRBJ2-3, with D maybe TRBD2 (5 bases). This CDR3 spans 14 amino acids. Germline CDR1 and CDR2: GTSNPN and SVGIG (reference sequence). V was shortened by 5 bases and J by 2 bases, with 14 bases between the two germline ends. CDR3 DNA sequence: TGTGCCTGGGGATCGGGGTCCCCCACAGATACGCAGTATTTT. Translated, it gives CAWGSGSPTDTQYF.

Only a few counts were recorded for this clone. The chain is built from TRBV19 and TRBJ2-1; D is unclear. The CDR3 is 13 amino acids. Trimming left V 1 base short and J 4 bases short, with 5 bases between. CDR1 is LNHDA and CDR2 is SQIVND in the germline V gene (reference sequence). CDR3 in DNA: TGTGCCAGTAGTATAGGCGCTTACAATGAGCAGTTCTTC. Its protein product is CASSIGAYNEQFF. The variable domain in full, completed from reference TRBV19 and TRBJ2-1, reads DGGITQSPKYLFRKEGQNVTLSCEQNLNHDAMYWYRQDPGQGLRLIYYSQIVNDFQKGDIAEGYSVSREKKESFPLTVTSAQKNPTAFYLCASSIGAYNEQFFGPGTRLTVL.

Written as DNA, the CDR3 is TGCGCCAGCAGGGTCGGCGGGATGAACACTGAAGCTTTCTTT. Protein: CASRVGGMNTEAFF. V and J are TRBV4-1 and TRBJ1-1; D is unclear. The V gene's germline CDR1 is MGHRA and CDR2 YSYEKL. The CDR3 is 14 residues long. The germline V and J ends were trimmed by 6 bases and 0 bases, with 11 bases remaining between them.

CDR3 residues: CASSPRVHGKNIQYF. CDR3 DNA: TGTGCCAGCAGTCCCAGGGTGCATGGGAAAAACATTCAGTACTTC. This rearrangement joins TRBV6-6 to TRBJ2-4, with D possibly being TRBD1 (5 bases). The CDR3 consists of 15 residues. CDR1 and CDR2 from the germline V gene are MNHNY and SVGAGI (reference sequence). V shed 5 bases and J shed 4 bases, with 15 bases lying between them.

This clone was observed a few times. The J gene is TRBJ2-5, the V gene TRBV29-1; TRBD2 aligns across 9 bases. The CDR3 consists of 13 residues. In germline, CDR1 is SQVTM, CDR2 ANQGSEA. The junction had 4 bases not matched to a gene; V was cut back by 5 bases and J by 3 bases. This chain's CDR3 is CSVQRLAEETQYF. In nucleotides, the CDR3 is TGCAGCGTTCAGCGACTAGCGGAAGAGACCCAGTACTTC.

The V call is TRBV14, the J call TRBJ2-7; 8 nucleotides align to TRBD1. The junction had 3 bases not matched to a gene; V was cut back by 5 bases and J by 3 bases. Germline loops: CDR1 SGHDN, CDR2 FVKESK. This CDR3 contains 13 residues. In DNA, the CDR3 is TGTGCCAGCAGCTCCGGACAGGGCTACGAGCAGTACTTC. Residues: CASSSGQGYEQYF.

The genes are TRBV5-1 and TRBJ1-2; TRBD1 agrees at 7 bases. Germline CDR1 and CDR2: SGHRS and YFSETQ. J was trimmed by 8 bases and V by 0 bases; bases with no gene match: 4. The CDR3 consists of 13 residues. As DNA, the CDR3 is TGCGCCAGCAGCTTGGAGGGACAGAGCGGCTACACCTTC. This encodes CASSLEGQSGYTF.

A few counts support this clone. This chain uses TRBV6-5 with TRBJ2-5; D may be TRBD1 (6 bases). CDR3 length: 15 amino acids. CDR1 and CDR2 from the germline V gene are MNHEY and SVGAGI. Trimming removed 0 bases at V and 2 bases at J, with 10 bases between. CDR3 in DNA: TGTGCCAGCAGTTACTCCCGGACAGTTCAAGAGACCCAGTACTTC. Translating gives CASSYSRTVQETQYF.

The CDR3 spells CASSQRSSSGANVLTF. In DNA, the CDR3 is TGCGCCAGCAGCCAACGGTCGAGCTCTGGGGCCAACGTCCTGACTTTC. V is TRBV4-3 and J is TRBJ2-6; D unresolved. Germline assignment: CDR1 LGHNA and CDR2 YSLEER. Trimming shortened V by 2 bases and J by 0 bases, and 8 bases separated the two germline ends. There are 16 residues in the CDR3.

In this sample, this clone turned up a few times. V is TRBV11-2 and J is TRBJ2-1; tentative D call: TRBD2 (5 bases). With 1 base removed from V and 6 bases from J, the gap between germline ends came to 10 bases. The CDR3 runs to 14 residues. Germline V gene sequence: CDR1 SGHAT, CDR2 FQNNGV. CDR3 in amino acids: CASSLAGWANEQFF. CDR3 nucleotide sequence: TGTGCCAGCAGCTTAGCGGGATGGGCCAATGAGCAGTTCTTC. Variable domain in full (rest from reference TRBV11-2 and TRBJ2-1): EAGVAQSPRYKIIEKRQSVAFWCNPISGHATLYWYQQILGQGPKLLIQFQNNGVVDDSQLPKDRFSAERLKGVDSTLKIQPAKLEDSAVYLCASSLAGWANEQFFGPGTRLTVL.

This chain links TRBV18 with TRBJ2-4; maybe TRBD2 (6 bases). Germline CDR1 KGHSH, CDR2 LQKENI. Trimming cost V 3 bases and J 4 bases, with 13 bases left between them. The CDR3 has 15 residues. This CDR3 reads CASSPYLADKNIQYF. The CDR3 coding sequence is TGTGCCAGCTCACCTTATTTAGCGGATAAAAACATTCAGTACTTC.

The chain carries TRBV19 and TRBJ2-2; 10 bases agree with TRBD2. J gave up 1 base and V 4 bases, and 3 bases lay outside the gene matches. Per germline, CDR1 LNHDA and CDR2 SQIVND (reference sequence). The CDR3 has 16 residues. CDR3 nucleotides: TGTGCCAGTAGTACCCGGACTAGCGGGAACACCGGGGAGCTGTTTTTT. Protein: CASSTRTSGNTGELFF.

V is TRBV6-5 and J is TRBJ1-4; 12 positions match TRBD1. V lost 8 bases and J lost 10; bases outside the gene matches: 8. This CDR3 has 14 residues. Looked up from germline, CDR1 is MNHEY and CDR2 is SVGAGI. CDR3 DNA sequence: TGTGCCAGCTCTATTGGGACAGGGGGCGGAAAACTGTTTTTT. Amino acids: CASSIGTGGGKLFF.

This rearrangement joins TRBV19 to TRBJ1-2; a weak D match, TRBD1 (5 bases). CDR3 length equals 13 residues. Between the trimmed V and J ends, which lost 8 bases and 8 bases, there was a span of 18 bases. CDR1 and CDR2 from the germline V gene are LNHDA and SQIVND (reference sequence). The CDR3 DNA follows: TGTGCCAGTTCCTTCCAGGGAAGTCGGGGCTACACCTTC. Its translation: CASSFQGSRGYTF.

The chain links TRBV7-9 to TRBJ2-3; 7 nucleotides line up with TRBD1. CDR3 length: 15 residues. After removal of 4 bases from V and 3 bases from J, the junction contained 7 bases not matched to a gene. Germline CDR1 SEHNR, CDR2 FQNEAQ (reference sequence). For the CDR3, the DNA is TGTGCCAGCAGCTCAAACAGGGGCTATACAGATACGCAGTATTTT. The encoded protein is CASSSNRGYTDTQYF.

Only a few counts were recorded for this clone. The chain joins TRBV7-3 to TRBJ2-3, with D unresolved. V was trimmed by 2 bases and J by 1 base, leaving 7 bases between them. The CDR3 runs 14 residues. Germline CDR1 is SGHTA and CDR2 is FQGTGA. CDR3 sequence: CASSLQARTDTQYF. CDR3 nucleotide sequence: TGTGCCAGCAGCTTACAAGCGCGCACAGATACGCAGTATTTT.

The gene calls are TRBV4-3 and TRBJ2-1, with D hard to call. CDR3 length equals 13 residues. Germline V lookup: CDR1 LGHNA, CDR2 YSLEER. Trimming shortened V by 4 bases and J by 9 bases, and 13 bases separated the two germline ends. CDR3 amino acids: CASSLLSGREQFF. CDR3 sequence (DNA): TGCGCCAGCAGCCTACTTAGTGGTCGTGAGCAGTTCTTC.

This clone was seen more than once but under ten times. The chain employs TRBV11-3 and TRBJ2-5, with 9 bases fitting TRBD1. The CDR3 is 14 amino acids. Germline CDR1 and CDR2: SGHNT and YENEEA. Trimming at V came to 3 bases and at J to 2 bases, leaving 1 base not matched to a gene. The CDR3 reads CASSLTGGQETQYF. The CDR3 nucleotides read TGTGCCAGCAGCTTGACAGGGGGTCAAGAGACCCAGTACTTC.

J is TRBJ2-5 and V is TRBV20-1; D gene ambiguous. This CDR3 region has 10 residues. V was shortened by 5 bases and J by 5 bases, with 6 bases between the two germline ends. The V gene's germline CDR1 is DFQATT and CDR2 SNEGSKA (reference sequence). CDR3 protein: CSAARETQYF. As DNA, the CDR3 is TGCAGTGCTGCCCGGGAGACCCAGTACTTC.

The V and J genes are TRBV28 and TRBJ1-2, with no clear D. This CDR3 region has 12 residues. Trimming took off 5 bases at V and 5 bases at J, with 9 bases between the two ends. Germline values: CDR1 MDHEN, CDR2 SYDVKM. CDR3 protein: CASSTTTYGYTF. Here the CDR3 DNA reads TGTGCCAGCAGTACGACAACGTATGGCTACACCTTC.

The chain recombines TRBV7-8 with TRBJ2-1; a possible D gene is TRBD2 (5 bases). The ends were cut back, 3 bases at V and 9 bases at J, with 15 bases in the middle. The CDR3 runs 14 residues. Germline loops: CDR1 SGHVS, CDR2 FQNEAQ. The CDR3 region has the DNA TGTGCCAGCAGCTTGGGAAACCCCGCGGGTGAGCAGTTCTTC. Its translation: CASSLGNPAGEQFF.

The rearrangement uses TRBV7-9 and TRBJ1-5; D is unclear. The germline V gene encodes CDR1 SEHNR and CDR2 FQNEAQ (reference sequence). The ends were cut back, 3 bases at V and 3 bases at J, with 6 bases in the middle. The CDR3 contains 13 residues. In DNA form, the CDR3 reads TGTGCCAGCAGCTTGTACATCAATCAGCCCCAGCATTTT. This sequence encodes CASSLYINQPQHF.

This chain uses TRBV7-9 with TRBJ2-7, with 7 bases aligning to TRBD1. The germline gives CDR1 SEHNR, CDR2 FQNEAQ (reference sequence). This CDR3 comprises 16 residues. Losses at the gene ends were 5 bases for V and 0 bases for J; bases not matched to a gene: 10. The CDR3 DNA reads as TGTGCCAGCAGCGTAGGATCCGGGACAGTCTCCTACGAGCAGTACTTC. Translation gives CASSVGSGTVSYEQYF. Using reference TRBV7-9 and TRBJ2-7 for the parts outside the CDR3, the full variable domain is DTGVSQNPRHKITKRGQNVTFRCDPISEHNRLYWYRQTLGQGPEFLTYFQNEAQLEKSRLLSDRFSAERPKGSFSTLEIQRTEQGDSAMYLCASSVGSGTVSYEQYFGPGTRLTVT.

V gene TRBV5-1 combines with J gene TRBJ2-5; the D gene is possibly TRBD1 (5 bases). CDR3 length: 14 residues. The germline V gene has CDR1 SGHRS and CDR2 YFSETQ. Trimming shortened V by 0 bases and J by 3 bases, and 9 bases separated the two germline ends. DNA for the CDR3: TGCGCCAGCAGCTTGGGACAGCCTGAAGAGACCCAGTACTTC. Residues: CASSLGQPEETQYF.

The J gene is TRBJ2-7, the V gene TRBV19; 7 nucleotides agree with TRBD1. Germline V lookup: CDR1 LNHDA, CDR2 SQIVND (reference sequence). The CDR3 is 15 amino acids. V was clipped by 6 bases and J by 1 base; unmatched bases: 9. The CDR3 is CASSPTGSRSYEQYF. CDR3 nucleotides: TGTGCCAGTAGCCCGACAGGGAGTCGATCCTACGAGCAGTACTTC.

The chain couples TRBV4-3 to TRBJ2-7, with 14 bases that match TRBD2. The CDR3 runs 17 residues. From germline, CDR1 is LGHNA and CDR2 YSLEER. The trim removed 5 bases at V and 4 bases at J, leaving 10 bases unmatched. CDR3 sequence reads: CASSKGLAGGQPYEQYF. The CDR3 DNA reads TGCGCCAGCAGCAAAGGACTAGCGGGAGGTCAACCTTACGAGCAGTACTTC.

The chain is built from TRBV7-9 and TRBJ2-7, with 8 bases matching TRBD1. Germline loops: CDR1 SEHNR, CDR2 FQNEAQ (reference sequence). J gave up 4 bases and V 8 bases, and 7 bases lay outside the gene matches. The CDR3 is 13 residues long. CDR3 nucleotide sequence: TGTGCCAGCCAATGGCAGGGGGCTTACGAGCAGTACTTC. Amino acids: CASQWQGAYEQYF.